This T cell receptor beta chain was identified during a study of blood T cell repertoires in COVID-19. In the study overall: T cells, B-cell-depleted T cells, or PBMCs provided the cDNA or gDNA that served as material.

Source study methods: By means of reference gene primer amplification, nucleated cell counts were estimated. The table came from immunoSEQ multiplex PCR; TCRdb's copy has only in-frame clones and leaves some out. V, J and clone size were drawn from that table, and D and trimming were deduced from the DNA. The table shows around 25,000 clones, with approximately 80% occurring only once. This clone was recorded a few times. Sequencing was performed on peripheral blood. The TCR comes from a man in his 70s with active COVID-19.

CDR3 nucleotide sequence: TGTGCCAGCAGCCAAGACCCGGAGCGAGCGGGAAGGGTCGAGACCCAGTACTTC. Translating it yields CASSQDPERAGRVETQYF. This sequence joins TRBV4-2 and TRBJ2-5; 7 bases map to TRBD2. The CDR3 covers 18 residues. V lost 0 bases and J lost 5; bases outside the gene matches: 15. Looked up from germline, CDR1 is LGHNA and CDR2 is YNFKEQ.